The 19 T cell receptor beta chains below come from one sample, sequenced in a study of naive and memory T cell subsets (dated by TCRdb to the late 2010s). The library was prepared using 5' RACE. Sequencer: Illumina MiSeq. The ligated cDNA was amplified in four rounds of PCR with nested alpha and beta constant region primers together with the SP2 primer. TCRdb passed the public sequencing reads through fastp at Q25 and MiXCR, retaining productive beta sequences. All rows with the same CDR3 protein become a single entry with the most common DNA and genes. This sample lists around 56,000 distinct CDR3 sequences; 6% to 8% were detected once. Approximately 10% of the sample is held by the ten biggest clonotypes. The study reported a robust and sensitive protocol to amplify, sequence and analyze TCRs, based on 3' ligation of a UMI-containing oligonucleotide to TCR cDNA. The receptors come from a female donor in good health.

The chain has TRBV7-9 and TRBJ1-1; TRBD1 is a possible D gene (5 bases). Trimming stripped 6 bases from V and 4 bases from J, with 15 bases between. The CDR3 consists of 14 residues. Germline-derived CDR1 and CDR2 are SEHNR and FQNEAQ (reference sequence). The DNA of the CDR3 is TGTGCCAGCAGGCGAGGGGACGGACCCACTGAAGCTTTCTTT. This codes for CASRRGDGPTEAFF.

As to this clonotype: An end of the junction differs from the germline gene, which may be a read error. This chain joins TRBV7-3 and TRBJ1-2, with D possibly TRBD1 on 6 matching bases. The CDR3 loop spans 16 amino acids. Looked up from germline, CDR1 is SGHTA and CDR2 is FQGTGA. CDR3 DNA: TGTGCCAGCAGCTTAGCTGGGGGCGCCGCTAACTATGGCGACACCTTC. Translating it yields CASSLAGGAANYGDTF.

The V call is TRBV28, the J call TRBJ2-2; 9 nucleotides line up with TRBD1. The trim removed 7 bases at V and 6 bases at J, leaving 6 bases unmatched. Germline-derived CDR1 and CDR2 are MDHEN and SYDVKM. The length of the CDR3 is 14 residues. The CDR3 loop reads CASITGGSAGELFF. The CDR3 DNA is TGTGCCAGCATTACAGGGGGCAGCGCCGGGGAGCTGTTTTTT. The full variable domain, in which reference TRBV28 and TRBJ2-2 provide the parts outside the CDR3, is DVKVTQSSRYLVKRTGEKVFLECVQDMDHENMFWYRQDPGLGLRLIYFSYDVKMKEKGDIPEGYSVSREKKERFSLILESASTNQTSMYLCASITGGSAGELFFGEGSRLTVL.

The chain links TRBV5-1 to TRBJ2-1; 9 positions agree with TRBD1. This CDR3 has 16 amino acids. In germline, CDR1 is SGHRS, CDR2 YFSETQ. Trimming took 4 bases from V and 7 from J; bases not matched to a gene: 12. The CDR3 reads CASSIDPGQGYNEQFF. DNA of the CDR3: TGCGCCAGCAGCATCGACCCGGGACAGGGTTATAATGAGCAGTTCTTC.

There are a few counts of this clonotype. The chain recombines TRBV19 with TRBJ2-2; TRBD2 might be the D (6 bases). This CDR3 has 13 residues. The germline V and J ends were trimmed by 7 bases and 9 bases, with 15 bases remaining between them. Germline CDR1 reads LNHDA; CDR2 reads SQIVND (reference sequence). The DNA of the CDR3 is TGTGCCAGTATAGGGGTAGCGGATCGGGAGCTGTTTTTT. Residues: CASIGVADRELFF.

This clonotype was seen many times. The CDR3 reads CATSDPGLAGVDEQFF. The CDR3 region has the DNA TGTGCCACCAGTGACCCAGGACTAGCGGGGGTGGATGAGCAGTTCTTC. V usage is TRBV24-1 and J usage is TRBJ2-1; 13 bases fit TRBD2. The CDR3 spans 16 residues. Germline-derived CDR1 and CDR2 are KGHDR and SFDVKD. Trimming took 4 bases from V and 8 from J; bases not matched to a gene: 7.

This clonotype was seen at least ten times. This chain joins TRBV6-6 and TRBJ1-1; D perhaps matches TRBD1 (6 bases). Per the germline V gene, CDR1 is MNHNY and CDR2 is SVGAGI (reference sequence). V was pared by 2 bases and J by 6 bases, with 19 bases between. This CDR3 has 16 residues. The CDR3, as DNA: TGTGCCAGCAGTTACACTAACCTAGGGGGAACTGCTGAAGCTTTCTTT. Translating it yields CASSYTNLGGTAEAFF.

V is TRBV19 and J is TRBJ1-1; no definite D call. The germline V gene encodes CDR1 LNHDA and CDR2 SQIVND (reference sequence). The CDR3 length is 14 residues. Between the trimmed V and J ends, which lost 0 bases and 1 base, there was a span of 6 bases. The CDR3 bases are TGTGCCAGTAGTATAGATTCCAGGAACACTGAAGCTTTCTTT. This sequence encodes CASSIDSRNTEAFF.

The sample holds many counts of this clonotype. The chain links TRBV10-3 to TRBJ2-3; D perhaps matches TRBD1 (5 bases). This CDR3 contains 14 residues. Germline CDR1 is ENHRY and CDR2 is SYGVKD. Trimming took 10 bases from V and 0 from J, leaving 14 bases between them. The CDR3 reads CATVQGTSTDTQYF. The CDR3 coding sequence is TGTGCCACGGTTCAGGGTACTAGCACAGATACGCAGTATTTT.

At least ten counts were recorded for this clonotype. A read error may produce the germline difference seen at one junction end. CDR3 residues: CASSFWDRATEAFF. DNA for the CDR3: TGCGCCAGCAGTTTCTGGGACAGGGCTACTGAAGCTTTCTTT. The chain joins TRBV12-3 or TRBV12-4 to TRBJ1-1; 9 positions agree with TRBD1. This CDR3 comprises 14 residues.

This clonotype was counted between two and nine times. This chain connects TRBV7-2 to TRBJ2-7; D may correspond to TRBD1 or TRBD2 (5 bases each). Germline CDR1 reads SGHTA; CDR2 reads FQGNSA. This CDR3 has 15 amino acids. V lost 5 bases and J lost 0, with 14 bases in between. The CDR3 region is CASSPEGTTSYEQYF. The CDR3 DNA is TGTGCCAGCAGCCCAGAGGGGACGACCTCCTACGAGCAGTACTTC.

This clonotype was counted at least ten times. The chain employs TRBV4-3 and TRBJ1-3; D ambiguous. Trimming took off 0 bases at V and 0 bases at J, with 9 bases between the two ends. From germline, CDR1 is LGHNA and CDR2 YSLEER. The CDR3 extends over 16 amino acids. In nucleotides, the CDR3 is TGCGCCAGCAGCCAAGATAACATCGCCTCTGGAAACACCATATATTTT. Its protein product is CASSQDNIASGNTIYF.

V is TRBV19 and J is TRBJ2-7, with 7 nucleotides matching TRBD2. The germline CDR1 and CDR2 sequences are LNHDA and SQIVND (reference sequence). V lost 1 base to trimming and J lost 6 bases; unmatched junction nucleotides: 9. This CDR3 comprises 15 residues. CDR3 DNA sequence: TGTGCCAGTAGTATAGCCGGCGGAGGACTAGGCGAGCAGTACTTC. Its translation: CASSIAGGGLGEQYF.

In this sample, this clonotype turned up many times. The chain combines TRBV7-2 with TRBJ1-5; D is ambiguous. Per germline, CDR1 SGHTA and CDR2 FQGNSA. The CDR3 extends over 12 amino acids. Trimming cost V 4 bases and J 10 bases, with 11 bases left between them. The CDR3 here is CASSSNRLPQHF. The CDR3, as DNA: TGTGCCAGCAGCTCAAACAGATTACCCCAGCATTTT.

V is TRBV19 and J is TRBJ1-1, with D possibly TRBD1 on 5 matching bases. This CDR3 has 16 amino acids. V was pared by 5 bases and J by 5 bases, with 21 bases between. Germline-derived CDR1 and CDR2 are LNHDA and SQIVND (reference sequence). The CDR3 sequence is CASSHWQGAGETEAFF. The CDR3 bases are TGTGCCAGTAGTCACTGGCAGGGCGCGGGGGAGACTGAAGCTTTCTTT.

In its sample, this clonotype was seen many times. The V call is TRBV7-2, the J call TRBJ2-3; 7 nucleotides agree with TRBD2. J was trimmed by 3 bases and V by 1 base; bases with no gene match: 4. The CDR3 runs to 15 residues. Germline CDR1 and CDR2: SGHTA and FQGNSA. This CDR3 reads CASSLDGGRTDTQYF. The CDR3 bases are TGTGCCAGCAGCTTAGACGGGGGGAGGACAGATACGCAGTATTTT.

This clonotype was observed a few times. V is TRBV5-1 and J is TRBJ2-7; 9 bases line up with TRBD1. There are 16 residues in the CDR3. With V trimmed by 1 base and J by 0 bases, 5 bases remained unmatched. Germline CDR1 and CDR2: SGHRS and YFSETQ. DNA of the CDR3: TGCGCCAGCAGCTTGTACAGGGGGCTTAGCTCCTACGAGCAGTACTTC. It specifies CASSLYRGLSSYEQYF. The full variable domain, with the rest looked up from reference TRBV5-1 and TRBJ2-7, is KAGVTQTPRYLIKTRGQQVTLSCSPISGHRSVSWYQQTPGQGLQFLFEYFSETQRNKGNFPGRFSGRQFSNSRSEMNVSTLELGDSALYLCASSLYRGLSSYEQYFGPGTRLTVT.

This clonotype was seen ten or more times. Because the CDR3 is missing its conserved closing phenylalanine or tryptophan, this is likely a read error. The DNA is omitted, as the CDR3 cannot be located on it reliably, and the CDR3 follows TCRdb's listing. This chain connects TRBV6-6 to TRBJ1-5. Inclusive of both ends, the CDR3 amounts to 11 amino acids. Germline-derived CDR1 and CDR2 are MNHNY and SVGAGI (reference sequence). This CDR3 reads CASSYASVMTV.

This clonotype was observed at least ten times. The rearrangement uses TRBV6-5 and TRBJ1-3; D may be TRBD1 (6 bases). The CDR3 has 15 residues. V lost 8 bases and J lost 2, with 16 bases in between. Per germline, CDR1 MNHEY and CDR2 SVGAGI. The CDR3 spells CASALTGATGNTIYF. As DNA, the CDR3 is TGTGCCAGCGCACTGACAGGCGCCACTGGAAACACCATATATTTT.